This TCR beta chain was found in a study of beta chain features in type 1 diabetes. Study in general: All samples combined gave over 100 million sorted cells for examination. Study results and caveats: Within the patient group, naive, central memory and Treg TCRB repertoires appeared more similar to each other than within healthy donors. Patients with type 1 diabetes showed fewer VDJ junction insertions and more deletions.

This clone has ten or more counts. Its antigen is as yet unknown. Of the isolated RNA, all was reverse transcribed, and so the sequenced material was expressed TCRB transcripts. Assay used: immunoSEQ multiplex PCR; TCRdb lists only in-frame clones, some missing. The top ten hold about 0.6% of the sample, which has 150,000 to 190,000 clones, over 7.5% seen once. The CDR3 totals 18 residues. The V gene lost 4 bases and the J gene lost 0 bases, with 16 bases spanning the gap. Germline V gene data show CDR1 as ENHRY and CDR2 as SYGVKD. The chain is built from TRBV10-3 and TRBJ2-6, with D tentatively TRBD1 (5 bases). This receptor was taken from a man between 18 and 29 years old in good health. Specimen: central memory CD4+ T cells from blood. CDR3 nucleotide sequence: TGTGCCATCAGTGCCCGGACAAGTTTCCACTCTGGGGCCAACGTCCTGACTTTC. As protein: CAISARTSFHSGANVLTF.